This T cell receptor (beta chain) was obtained from a study of CD8+ T cells in alopecia areata. This clone was seen more than once but under ten times. Antigen unknown. Study-wide points: Normal skin's resident alphabeta T cells are sequenced alongside lesional scalp T cells. Affected lesional scalp, above all in alopecia totalis/universalis, was more clonal than normal scalp. Possibly as an HLA-related effect, TCR sharing across patients appeared less clear than in mice.

cDNA prepared by RNA extraction and subsequent reverse transcription served as the template for sequencing. The repertoire was sequenced with immunoSEQ multiplex PCR; TCRdb's copy has only in-frame clones and lacks some. The data show some 200,000 clones, around 50% seen once. This CDR3 spans 14 amino acids. J was trimmed by 6 bases and V by 6 bases; bases with no gene match: 8. The germline gives CDR1 SQVTM, CDR2 ANQGSEA. The researchers isolated CD4+ and CD8+ T cells from PBMCs by sorting. This sequence originates from a human donor in good health. The sample was CD8+ T cells sorted from blood. The chain carries TRBV29-1 and TRBJ2-1, with TRBD1 matching over 10 bases. This CDR3 is CSVGRGTGVNEQFF. The CDR3 DNA follows: TGCAGCGTCGGAAGAGGGACAGGGGTCAATGAGCAGTTCTTC.